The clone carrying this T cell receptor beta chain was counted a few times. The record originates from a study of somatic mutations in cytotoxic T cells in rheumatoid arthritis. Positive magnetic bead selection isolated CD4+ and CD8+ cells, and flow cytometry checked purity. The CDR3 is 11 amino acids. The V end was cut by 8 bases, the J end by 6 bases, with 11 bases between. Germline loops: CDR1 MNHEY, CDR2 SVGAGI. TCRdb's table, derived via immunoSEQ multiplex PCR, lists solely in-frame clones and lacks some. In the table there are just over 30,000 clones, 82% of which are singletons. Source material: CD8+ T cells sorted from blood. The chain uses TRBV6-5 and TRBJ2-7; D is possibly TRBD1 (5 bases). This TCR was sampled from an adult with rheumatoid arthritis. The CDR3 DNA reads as TGTGCCAGCGGGGCCGGGCGCGAGCAGTACTTC. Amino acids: CASGAGREQYF.